This entry lists 16 T cell receptor beta chains sequenced from one sample in a study of T cells expressing NK-cell markers. No DNA is given; TCRdb re-called the 5' RACE reads and lists each CDR3 protein once. This sample carries a few hundred thousand distinct CDR3 sequences, with around 0.4% going to the ten biggest clones. The sequenced material came from blood T cells: a sorted CD56 or NKG2C T cell subset, CD4+ or CD8+ T cells, or bulk PBMC T cells (not recorded which). These receptors originate from a man younger than 35 in good health.

This chain connects TRBV15 to TRBJ2-1; the D call of TRBD1 rests on TCRdb alone, since no DNA is present to check it. Per the germline V gene, CDR1 is LNHNV and CDR2 is YYDKDF (reference sequence). The CDR3 runs 14 residues. CDR3: CATRGRGQGNEQFF.

The V call is TRBV5-1, the J call TRBJ1-1. The length of the CDR3 is 15 residues. From germline, CDR1 is SGHRS and CDR2 YFSETQ. The CDR3 loop reads CASSLVSGMRTEAFF.

The chain has TRBV24-1 and TRBJ2-5; TCRdb's D gene call, TRBD1, goes unchecked for lack of DNA. There are 15 residues in the CDR3. Germline CDR1 and CDR2: KGHDR and SFDVKD. Here the CDR3 reads CATSGGGGQGETQYF.

The chain couples TRBV12-3 or TRBV12-4 to TRBJ1-2; TCRdb names TRBD1, which stays unverified in the absence of DNA. The CDR3 covers 14 residues. CDR3 sequence: CASSLTGGNHGYTF.

This chain joins TRBV20-1 and TRBJ1-1; TCRdb outputs TRBD1, but without DNA this stays unchecked. Germline assignment: CDR1 DFQATT and CDR2 SNEGSKA (reference sequence). This CDR3 has 14 residues. The CDR3 sequence is CSAPPAVLNTEAFF.

The J gene is TRBJ2-1, the V gene TRBV20-1; without DNA, the TCRdb call of TRBD2 cannot be checked. CDR1 and CDR2 (germline): DFQATT, SNEGSKA (reference sequence). CDR3 length: 17 amino acids. The chain's CDR3 is CSARDGTSGIYDNEQFF.

The V gene is TRBV15, the J gene TRBJ1-4. Germline V gene sequence: CDR1 LNHNV, CDR2 YYDKDF (reference sequence). The CDR3 contains 16 residues. The chain's CDR3 is CATSRELLVRNEKLFF.

The chain has TRBV29-1 and TRBJ2-2; TCRdb designates TRBD2, a call that cannot be tested without DNA. Germline CDR1 SQVTM, CDR2 ANQGSEA. The CDR3 has 14 residues. This CDR3 reads CSVSIRAGTGELFF.

V and J are TRBV15 and TRBJ2-1; TCRdb's D call, TRBD2, is unchecked because there is no DNA. This CDR3 contains 16 residues. From germline, CDR1 is LNHNV and CDR2 YYDKDF (reference sequence). The CDR3 protein is CATSRVGREFNNEQFF.

The chain is built from TRBV12-3 or TRBV12-4 and TRBJ2-3; TCRdb designates TRBD1, a call that cannot be tested without DNA. The CDR3 is 13 amino acids. The CDR3 spells CASSLDTGDTQYF.

This chain joins TRBV28 and TRBJ1-4; with no DNA, the TCRdb D assignment of TRBD1 cannot be verified. Germline V gene lookup returns CDR1 MDHEN and CDR2 SYDVKM. This CDR3 contains 14 residues. The CDR3 loop is CASKSGQHNEKLFF.

The chain combines TRBV5-6 with TRBJ2-1; lacking DNA, the TRBD1 call made by TCRdb goes unchecked. The CDR3 has 20 residues. Germline V gives CDR1 SGHDT, CDR2 YYEEEE. The CDR3 loop is CASSLAGGTYPFSSYNEQFF.

The CDR3 loop is CSGLAAKLEGPLGTDTQYF. The chain carries TRBV20-1 and TRBJ2-3; as DNA is missing, the TRBD2 call by TCRdb cannot be tested. The CDR3 loop spans 19 amino acids. Germline V gene data show CDR1 as DFQATT and CDR2 as SNEGSKA (reference sequence).

The rearrangement links TRBV29-1 to TRBJ1-3. CDR3 size: 12 residues. Germline assignment: CDR1 SQVTM and CDR2 ANQGSEA. This CDR3 reads CSVAQSGNTIYF.

Here the CDR3 reads CAWRNIRYGYTF. The gene calls are TRBV30 and TRBJ1-2. There are 12 residues in the CDR3. Germline assignment: CDR1 GTSNPN and CDR2 SVGIG (reference sequence).

This rearrangement joins TRBV18 to TRBJ2-7; the D call of TRBD1 rests on TCRdb alone, since no DNA is present to check it. Per germline, CDR1 KGHSH and CDR2 LQKENI. The CDR3 consists of 16 residues. The CDR3 spells CASSWDSLGQNYEQYF.